This section outlines one TCR beta chain sequence together with its context. The data were taken from a study of blood T cell repertoires in COVID-19. Overall study context: The United States, Italy and Spain supplied acute and convalescent COVID-19 samples. From T cells, B-cell-depleted T cells, or PBMCs came the material, which was cDNA or gDNA.

Patients at the Seattle site were enrolled during active infection and followed longitudinally. Produced via immunoSEQ multiplex PCR; TCRdb's table is partial and in-frame only. Seen here are roughly 310,000 clones, roughly 88% observed once, and the top ten hold 2.5% to 3%. CDR3 length equals 11 residues. The germline V gene encodes CDR1 MNHEY and CDR2 SVGAGI. The junction had 1 base not matched to a gene; V was cut back by 5 bases and J by 8 bases. This sequence originates from a woman in her twenties or thirties with COVID-19, enrolled during active disease. The J gene is TRBJ1-1, the V gene TRBV6-5, with TRBD1 matching over 8 bases. The specimen sequenced was peripheral blood. CDR3 loop: CASSRTGEAFF. Written as DNA, the CDR3 is TGTGCCAGCAGTCGGACAGGGGAAGCTTTCTTT.